These 20 T cell receptor beta chains were sequenced from one sample in a study of PD-1 blockade in mismatch repair-deficient tumors. Generated by immunoSEQ multiplex PCR, the TCRdb table keeps only in-frame clones and is missing some. The top ten hold nearly 5.5% of the sample, which has about 67,000 clones, around 73% seen once. Material: peripheral blood, obtained 2 weeks after starting pembrolizumab. These receptors came from an adult with mismatch repair-deficient cancer.

This clone was counted between two and nine times. V is TRBV2 and J is TRBJ1-5; D not resolved. Germline CDR1 and CDR2: SNHLY and FYNNEI. Trimming removed 3 bases from V and 4 bases from J, with 4 bases in between. The CDR3 extends over 12 amino acids. CDR3 amino acids: CASSDSNQPQHF. In DNA form, the CDR3 reads TGTGCCAGCAGTGACAGTAATCAGCCCCAGCATTTT.

The rearrangement links TRBV5-4 to TRBJ1-3; tentatively, D is TRBD1 (6 bases). V shed 0 bases and J shed 3 bases, with 22 bases lying between them. CDR3 length equals 19 residues. Germline CDR1 reads SGHNT; CDR2 reads YYREEE (reference sequence). The CDR3 protein is CASSLAPVGGRTNGNTIYF. In nucleotides, the CDR3 is TGTGCCAGCAGCTTGGCCCCAGTTGGGGGGCGAACCAATGGAAACACCATATATTTT.

The V call is TRBV21-1, the J call TRBJ2-7. TRBV21-1 is classified as a pseudogene. This CDR3 comprises 15 residues. The CDR3 bases are TGTGCCAGCAGCAATAATACGGGCAATGCCTACGAGCAGTACTTC. Residues: CASSNNTGNAYEQYF.

The rearrangement links TRBV28 to TRBJ1-5; 8 bases match TRBD1. CDR3 length equals 15 residues. V lost 6 bases, J lost 4 bases, and 8 bases stayed unmatched. Per the germline V gene, CDR1 is MDHEN and CDR2 is SYDVKM. The CDR3 is CASRPPDRVNQPQHF. For the CDR3, the DNA is TGTGCCAGCAGACCTCCGGACAGGGTGAATCAGCCCCAGCATTTT.

The chain recombines TRBV2 with TRBJ1-2; D ambiguous. Trimming cost V 10 bases and J 4 bases, with 19 bases left between them. Germline-derived CDR1 and CDR2 are SNHLY and FYNNEI. The CDR3 has 14 amino acids. The DNA for the CDR3 is TGTGCCACCGCTTCGGGAAGACGGATCTATGGCTACACCTTC. Translation: CATASGRRIYGYTF. Together with reference TRBV2 and TRBJ1-2, the CDR3 gives the full variable domain: EPEVTQTPSHQVTQMGQEVILRCVPISNHLYFYWYRQILGQKVEFLVSFYNNEISEKSEIFDDQFSVERPDGSNFTLKIRSTKLEDSAMYFCATASGRRIYGYTFGSGTRLTVV.

This sequence joins TRBV25-1 and TRBJ2-3; perhaps D is TRBD1 or TRBD2 (5 bases each). Trimming left V 3 bases short and J 1 base short, with 11 bases between. Per the germline V gene, CDR1 is MGHDK and CDR2 is SYGVNS. The CDR3 extends over 15 amino acids. As DNA, the CDR3 is TGTGCCAGCAGTGACCGGGGCTGGGGCACAGATACGCAGTATTTT. Protein sequence: CASSDRGWGTDTQYF.

The chain combines TRBV9 with TRBJ2-1, with D maybe TRBD2 (5 bases). Germline CDR1 and CDR2: SGDLS and YYNGEE. The V end was cut by 6 bases, the J end by 2 bases, with 12 bases between. The CDR3 contains 14 residues. The CDR3 loop is CASTPSGTYNEQFF. CDR3 coding DNA: TGTGCCAGCACCCCAAGCGGAACCTACAATGAGCAGTTCTTC. The variable domain in full, completed from reference TRBV9 and TRBJ2-1, reads DSGVTQTPKHLITATGQRVTLRCSPRSGDLSVYWYQQSLDQGLQFLIQYYNGEERAKGNILERFSAQQFPDLHSELNLSSLELGDSALYFCASTPSGTYNEQFFGPGTRLTVL.

This rearrangement joins TRBV15 to TRBJ1-1; perhaps TRBD1 as D (6 bases). The germline V gene has CDR1 LNHNV and CDR2 YYDKDF (reference sequence). This CDR3 contains 14 residues. V shed 4 bases and J shed 3 bases, with 12 bases lying between them. The CDR3 is CATSTTDSYTEAFF. DNA of the CDR3: TGTGCCACCAGCACTACGGACAGTTACACTGAAGCTTTCTTT. Complete variable domain (other parts from reference TRBV15 and TRBJ1-1): DAMVIQNPRYQVTQFGKPVTLSCSQTLNHNVMYWYQQKSSQAPKLLFHYYDKDFNNEADTPDNFQSRRPNTSFCFLDIRSPGLGDTAMYLCATSTTDSYTEAFFGQGTRLTVV.

The CDR3 spells CASSTLDRRNQPQHF. CDR3 nucleotide sequence: TGTGCCAGTAGTACCTTGGACAGGAGAAATCAGCCCCAGCATTTT. The gene calls are TRBV19 and TRBJ1-5, with TRBD1 matching over 7 bases. This CDR3 is 15 amino acids long. The ends lost 4 bases at V and 4 bases at J; junction bases unmatched: 7. Germline V CDR1 and CDR2: LNHDA, SQIVND (reference sequence).

The chain carries TRBV7-3 and TRBJ2-2, with D perhaps being TRBD1 or TRBD2 (5 bases each). The CDR3 totals 16 residues. Trimming removed 5 bases from V and 2 bases from J, with 15 bases in between. Germline V CDR1 and CDR2: SGHTA, FQGTGA. This CDR3 is CASSLLGTANTGELFF. The DNA for the CDR3 is TGTGCCAGCAGCCTGTTGGGGACGGCCAACACCGGGGAGCTGTTTTTT.

This clone occurred once. The rearrangement links TRBV5-1 to TRBJ2-5; D is unresolved. The CDR3 covers 11 residues. Germline CDR1 SGHRS, CDR2 YFSETQ. The ends were cut back, 4 bases at V and 3 bases at J, with 4 bases in the middle. The CDR3 is CASSEKETQYF. The CDR3 coding sequence is TGCGCCAGCAGCGAGAAAGAGACCCAGTACTTC.

This chain joins TRBV11-2 and TRBJ2-1; 11 bases align to TRBD2. The germline V gene encodes CDR1 SGHAT and CDR2 FQNNGV. Losses at the gene ends were 0 bases for V and 6 bases for J; bases not matched to a gene: 4. The CDR3 runs 16 residues. CDR3 in DNA: TGTGCCAGCAGCTTAGATTTACTAGCGGGAGTCAATGAGCAGTTCTTC. This gives the protein CASSLDLLAGVNEQFF.

The CDR3 sequence is CASSHGAGRSLEAFF. The CDR3 nucleotides are TGTGCCAGTAGTCATGGGGCGGGACGGAGCCTTGAAGCTTTCTTT. The chain joins TRBV19 to TRBJ1-1; D possibly corresponds to TRBD1 (5 bases). CDR1 LNHDA and CDR2 SQIVND come from the germline V gene (reference sequence). Trimming took 5 bases from V and 7 from J, leaving 20 bases between them. The CDR3 has 15 residues.

V gene TRBV10-1 combines with J gene TRBJ2-3; D may match TRBD1 or TRBD2 (7 bases each). V was pared by 6 bases and J by 6 bases, with 19 bases between. CDR1 WNHNN and CDR2 SYGVQD come from the germline V gene (reference sequence). The length of the CDR3 is 15 residues. The CDR3, as DNA: TGCGCCAGCAGCACATTGCAGGGGGGGGCTGATACGCAGTATTTT. Translated: CASSTLQGGADTQYF.

The J gene is TRBJ2-4, the V gene TRBV5-4; TRBD1 aligns across 11 bases. The CDR3 loop spans 15 amino acids. CDR1 SGHNT and CDR2 YYREEE come from the germline V gene (reference sequence). The V gene end was trimmed by 4 bases and the J gene end by 6 bases; junction bases not matched to a gene: 6. The CDR3 sequence is CASSTDRGQVNIQYF. CDR3 in DNA: TGTGCCAGCAGCACGGACAGGGGGCAAGTAAACATTCAGTACTTC.

The DNA for the CDR3 is TGTGCCAGCAGCTTAGCGAATAGCAATCAGCCCCAGCATTTT. Translated, it gives CASSLANSNQPQHF. The chain is built from TRBV7-9 and TRBJ1-5; D remains ambiguous. V lost 0 bases and J lost 0, with 3 bases in between. The CDR3 is made up of 14 amino acids. Germline V lookup: CDR1 SEHNR, CDR2 FQNEAQ (reference sequence).

The gene calls are TRBV6-6 and TRBJ2-3, with 7 bases fitting TRBD2. The CDR3 contains 15 residues. Per germline, CDR1 MNHNY and CDR2 SVGAGI (reference sequence). After removal of 5 bases from V and 2 bases from J, the junction contained 7 bases not matched to a gene. The CDR3 loop is CASSHRAGPTDTQYF. CDR3 in DNA: TGTGCCAGCAGTCACAGAGCGGGACCCACAGATACGCAGTATTTT.

The V gene is TRBV5-4, the J gene TRBJ1-2; unclear D gene. Germline V CDR1 and CDR2: SGHNT, YYREEE (reference sequence). This CDR3 region has 14 residues. The ends were cut back, 4 bases at V and 0 bases at J, with 10 bases in the middle. As DNA, the CDR3 is TGTGCCAGCAGCGCGGCGCAGGCTAACTATGGCTACACCTTC. Protein: CASSAAQANYGYTF.

The chain has TRBV7-9 and TRBJ1-4; D remains ambiguous. V lost 1 base to trimming and J lost 2 bases, with 8 bases between them. The CDR3 sequence is 15 residues long. Germline V gene lookup returns CDR1 SEHNR and CDR2 FQNEAQ (reference sequence). The DNA for the CDR3 is TGTGCCAGCAGCTTAGATTTAGGGACTAATGAAAAACTGTTTTTT. As protein: CASSLDLGTNEKLFF. Together with reference TRBV7-9 and TRBJ1-4, the CDR3 gives the full variable domain: DTGVSQNPRHKITKRGQNVTFRCDPISEHNRLYWYRQTLGQGPEFLTYFQNEAQLEKSRLLSDRFSAERPKGSFSTLEIQRTEQGDSAMYLCASSLDLGTNEKLFFGSGTQLSVL.

This clone occurred once. This chain uses TRBV6-1 with TRBJ2-6, with D unresolved. There are 15 residues in the CDR3. Trimming left V 7 bases short and J 0 bases short, with 10 bases between. CDR1 and CDR2 from the germline V gene are MNHNS and SASEGT. The CDR3 DNA follows: TGTGCCAGCACGGCCCTAGGCTCTGGGGCCAACGTCCTGACTTTC. As protein: CASTALGSGANVLTF.